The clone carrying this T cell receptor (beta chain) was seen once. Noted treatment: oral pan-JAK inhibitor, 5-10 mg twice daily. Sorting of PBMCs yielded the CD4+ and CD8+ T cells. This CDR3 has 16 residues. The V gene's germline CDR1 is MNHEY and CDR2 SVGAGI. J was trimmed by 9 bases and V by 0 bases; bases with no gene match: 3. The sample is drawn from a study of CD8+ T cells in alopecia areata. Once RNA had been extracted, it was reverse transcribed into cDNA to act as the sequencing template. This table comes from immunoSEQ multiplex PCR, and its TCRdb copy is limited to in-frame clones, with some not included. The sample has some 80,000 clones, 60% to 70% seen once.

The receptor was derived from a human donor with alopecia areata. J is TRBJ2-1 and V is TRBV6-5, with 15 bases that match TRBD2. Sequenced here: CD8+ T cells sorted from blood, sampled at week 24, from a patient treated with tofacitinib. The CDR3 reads CASSYSRTSGRGEQFF. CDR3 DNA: TGTGCCAGCAGTTACTCGCGGACTAGCGGGAGGGGTGAGCAGTTCTTC.